A single sample gave rise to the 30 T cell receptor beta chains below, sequenced in a study of blood T cell repertoires in COVID-19 (dated by TCRdb to 2018 to 2021). The library was prepared using the immunoSEQ multiplex PCR assay. In its TCRdb copy, this immuneACCESS table keeps in-frame sequences only and misses some clones. Where compared with another copy, unresolved V genes explain less than half of these, and the others have no known cause. The table for this sample lists some 260,000 clones; approximately 82% of them were counted only once. Together, the top ten hold 4.5% to 6% of the sample. The sample taken for sequencing was peripheral blood. These TCRs come from a woman of 80 years or more with active or convalescent COVID-19.

V is TRBV28 and J is TRBJ1-2; D is undetermined. The germline V gene has CDR1 MDHEN and CDR2 SYDVKM. Trimming took 6 bases from V and 8 from J, leaving 10 bases between them. CDR3 length: 11 residues. The CDR3 bases are TGTGCCAGCAGCTCACGCGGGGGCTACACCTTC. It translates to CASSSRGGYTF.

The V and J genes are TRBV5-1 and TRBJ1-3; TRBD1 matches at 10 bases. This CDR3 contains 16 residues. Trimming removed 0 bases from V and 1 base from J; junction bases left unmatched: 1. Germline-derived CDR1 and CDR2 are SGHRS and YFSETQ. The CDR3 nucleotides are TGCGCCAGCAGCTTGGTGGGACAGGGGTCTGGAAACACCATATATTTT. Translation gives CASSLVGQGSGNTIYF. The whole variable domain, remainder taken from reference TRBV5-1 and TRBJ1-3, is KAGVTQTPRYLIKTRGQQVTLSCSPISGHRSVSWYQQTPGQGLQFLFEYFSETQRNKGNFPGRFSGRQFSNSRSEMNVSTLELGDSALYLCASSLVGQGSGNTIYFGEGSWLTVV.

V is TRBV5-1 and J is TRBJ2-2; 7 nucleotides agree with TRBD1. Trimming cost V 3 bases and J 1 base; bases outside gene matches: 3. Germline lookup yields CDR1 SGHRS and CDR2 YFSETQ. This CDR3 region has 15 residues. CDR3: CASSSQGLNTGELFF. The CDR3 coding sequence is TGCGCCAGCAGCTCACAGGGGCTGAACACCGGGGAGCTGTTTTTT.

This chain links TRBV7-2 with TRBJ1-5; D not certain. The CDR3 spans 15 residues. CDR1 and CDR2 (germline): SGHTA, FQGNSA. V was clipped by 2 bases and J by 4 bases, with 12 bases between them. Here the CDR3 reads CASSLFGRENQPQHF. In DNA form, the CDR3 reads TGTGCCAGCAGCTTATTCGGGAGGGAGAATCAGCCCCAGCATTTT.

The V call is TRBV5-5, the J call TRBJ1-4; TRBD1 agrees at 8 bases. This CDR3 has 16 amino acids. J gave up 5 bases and V 3 bases, and 9 bases lay outside the gene matches. Germline CDR1 is SGHKS and CDR2 is YYEKEE (reference sequence). The CDR3, as DNA: TGTGCCAGCAGCTCCCCCAAAACAGGGGGGAATGAAAAACTGTTTTTT. This translates into CASSSPKTGGNEKLFF.

The chain uses TRBV24-1 and TRBJ2-2; 7 bases align to TRBD1. The length of the CDR3 is 16 residues. Germline V CDR1 and CDR2: KGHDR, SFDVKD. V lost 4 bases to trimming and J lost 6 bases; unmatched junction nucleotides: 10. CDR3 protein: CATSDPGQAVAGELFF. DNA for the CDR3: TGTGCCACCAGTGACCCCGGACAGGCTGTGGCCGGGGAGCTGTTTTTT.

This sequence joins TRBV6-5 and TRBJ1-3; no clear D. The CDR3 has 15 residues. Trimming cost V 0 bases and J 2 bases, with 8 bases left between them. CDR1 is MNHEY, CDR2 SVGAGI, per germline. CDR3 nucleotides: TGTGCCAGCAGTTACTCAATGGGAGCTGGAAACACCATATATTTT. Its translation is CASSYSMGAGNTIYF.

The chain couples TRBV11-2 to TRBJ2-3; 9 bases are a match to TRBD1. There are 15 residues in the CDR3. Trimming cost V 4 bases and J 1 base; bases outside gene matches: 3. Per the germline V gene, CDR1 is SGHAT and CDR2 is FQNNGV. CDR3 sequence: CASSSRTGGTDTQYF. The CDR3 DNA sequence: TGTGCCAGCAGCTCCCGGACAGGGGGCACAGATACGCAGTATTTT.

V usage is TRBV5-1 and J usage is TRBJ2-2; D may be TRBD1 (5 bases). The V gene lost 4 bases and the J gene lost 7 bases, with 11 bases spanning the gap. Germline-derived CDR1 and CDR2 are SGHRS and YFSETQ. The CDR3 loop spans 13 amino acids. CDR3 sequence (DNA): TGCGCCAGCAGCCCCCAGGGTGTCGGGGAGCTGTTTTTT. This encodes CASSPQGVGELFF.

V and J are TRBV16 and TRBJ2-3; 9 bases line up with TRBD2. Germline loops: CDR1 KGHSY, CDR2 FQNENV. With V trimmed by 3 bases and J by 0 bases, 10 bases remained unmatched. The CDR3 covers 18 residues. CDR3 sequence: CASSHTGASGTSTDTQYF. The DNA for the CDR3 is TGTGCCAGCAGCCACACCGGGGCTAGCGGGACCAGCACAGATACGCAGTATTTT.

The chain combines TRBV5-1 with TRBJ1-4; 9 bases line up with TRBD1. Germline loops: CDR1 SGHRS, CDR2 YFSETQ. After removal of 4 bases from V and 8 bases from J, the junction contained 6 bases not matched to a gene. CDR3 size: 14 residues. CDR3 protein: CASSRDRVYEKLFF. The DNA for the CDR3 is TGCGCCAGCAGCCGGGACAGGGTATACGAAAAACTGTTTTTT.

CDR3: CASSPTTETDTQYF. The CDR3, as DNA: TGTGCCAGCAGCCCAACTACGGAGACAGATACGCAGTATTTT. The chain couples TRBV3-1 (or the pseudogene TRBV3-2) to TRBJ2-3; D ambiguous. V was pared by 4 bases and J by 3 bases, with 11 bases between. CDR1 is LGHDT and CDR2 is YNNKEL in the germline V gene (reference sequence). CDR3 size: 14 residues.

The chain joins TRBV6-6 to TRBJ1-1; no definite D call. The germline V and J ends were trimmed by 6 bases and 0 bases, with 14 bases remaining between them. Looked up from germline, CDR1 is MNHNY and CDR2 is SVGAGI (reference sequence). The CDR3 loop spans 15 amino acids. CDR3 loop: CASSARLGLNTEAFF. Written as DNA, the CDR3 is TGTGCCAGCAGCGCCCGCCTTGGGCTGAACACTGAAGCTTTCTTT.

The CDR3 here is CASRCSRTEDRSNTGELFF. In DNA, the CDR3 is TGTGCAAGTCGCTGTAGCCGGACAGAAGACCGTTCGAACACCGGGGAGCTGTTTTTT. The genes are TRBV12-2 and TRBJ2-2; the table's D call of TRBD1 was not tested on the DNA. TRBV12-2 is a pseudogene. This CDR3 contains 19 residues.

The gene calls are TRBV18 and TRBJ1-6, with 8 bases that match TRBD1. CDR1 and CDR2 from the germline V gene are KGHSH and LQKENI. This CDR3 spans 17 amino acids. J gave up 2 bases and V 5 bases, and 8 bases lay outside the gene matches. The CDR3 DNA reads as TGTGCCAGCTCAGGGACAGGCGGATTTACCTATAATTCACCCCTCCACTTT. Translated: CASSGTGGFTYNSPLHF.

This chain uses TRBV2 with TRBJ1-1; possibly TRBD1 for D (5 bases). The germline CDR1 and CDR2 sequences are SNHLY and FYNNEI. Trimming cost V 4 bases and J 4 bases, with 10 bases left between them. The length of the CDR3 is 13 residues. As DNA, the CDR3 is TGTGCCAGCAGTGTAGGGGTTGCCACTGAAGCTTTCTTT. This sequence encodes CASSVGVATEAFF. Supplemented by reference TRBV2 and TRBJ1-1, the full variable domain reads EPEVTQTPSHQVTQMGQEVILRCVPISNHLYFYWYRQILGQKVEFLVSFYNNEISEKSEIFDDQFSVERPDGSNFTLKIRSTKLEDSAMYFCASSVGVATEAFFGQGTRLTVV.

J is TRBJ1-2 and V is TRBV14, with D unclear. The germline V and J ends were trimmed by 6 bases and 4 bases, with 18 bases remaining between them. Germline CDR1 reads SGHDN; CDR2 reads FVKESK. CDR3 length equals 15 residues. In DNA, the CDR3 is TGTGCCAGCAGTCGAACCCTATCCAATTTCTATGGCTACACCTTC. The encoded protein is CASSRTLSNFYGYTF.

This clone was recorded once. The rearrangement uses TRBV6-5 and TRBJ2-7, with TRBD1 matching over 7 bases. This CDR3 spans 15 amino acids. Germline V gene lookup returns CDR1 MNHEY and CDR2 SVGAGI. J lost 6 bases, V lost 0 bases, and 8 bases had no gene match. This CDR3 is CASSYSRDRTSEQYF. CDR3 DNA sequence: TGTGCCAGCAGTTACTCCCGGGACAGAACCTCCGAGCAGTACTTC.

The genes are TRBV7-9 and TRBJ2-3, with TRBD2 matching 8 bases. Germline V gene sequence: CDR1 SEHNR, CDR2 FQNEAQ (reference sequence). J lost 4 bases, V lost 1 base, and 4 bases had no gene match. This CDR3 has 15 amino acids. The CDR3 DNA follows: TGTGCCAGCAGCTTAGACGGGACTAGGGCAGATACGCAGTATTTT. Its protein is CASSLDGTRADTQYF.

The chain joins TRBV29-1 to TRBJ1-1; maybe TRBD1 (6 bases). V was cut by 4 bases and J by 7 bases, with 13 bases left in between. Germline values: CDR1 SQVTM, CDR2 ANQGSEA. This CDR3 is built from 12 residues. CDR3: CSVVPGVGEAFF. In nucleotides, the CDR3 is TGCAGCGTTGTCCCAGGGGTGGGTGAAGCTTTCTTT.

The chain uses TRBV3-1 (or the pseudogene TRBV3-2) and TRBJ2-1; 9 nucleotides line up with TRBD2. With 0 bases clipped from V and 6 bases from J, the junction kept 9 bases outside the gene matches. The CDR3 consists of 17 residues. CDR1 is LGHDT and CDR2 is YNNKEL in the germline V gene (reference sequence). CDR3 sequence: CASSQDTRLAGSNEQFF. The CDR3 DNA reads TGTGCCAGCAGCCAAGATACCAGGCTAGCGGGGAGCAATGAGCAGTTCTTC.

CDR3 residues: CASSAQPGQIYGYTF. CDR3 in DNA: TGTGCCAGCAGCGCTCAACCGGGACAGATCTATGGCTACACCTTC. This chain uses TRBV9 with TRBJ1-2, with 7 bases identical to TRBD1. The V and J ends lost 3 bases and 4 bases, in that order; junction bases with no gene match: 9. The V gene's germline CDR1 is SGDLS and CDR2 YYNGEE. The CDR3 length is 15 residues. Using reference TRBV9 and TRBJ1-2 for the parts outside the CDR3, the full variable domain is DSGVTQTPKHLITATGQRVTLRCSPRSGDLSVYWYQQSLDQGLQFLIQYYNGEERAKGNILERFSAQQFPDLHSELNLSSLELGDSALYFCASSAQPGQIYGYTFGSGTRLTVV.

The chain joins TRBV19 to TRBJ1-2, with D uncertain. Trimming shortened V by 4 bases and J by 7 bases, and 7 bases separated the two germline ends. CDR1 is LNHDA and CDR2 is SQIVND in the germline V gene (reference sequence). The CDR3 loop spans 11 amino acids. The CDR3 nucleotides read TGTGCCAGTAGTACAACGAGTGGCTACACCTTC. It is translated as CASSTTSGYTF.

The chain is built from TRBV2 and TRBJ2-2, with 9 nucleotides matching TRBD2. Per germline, CDR1 SNHLY and CDR2 FYNNEI. The CDR3 is 16 amino acids. With V trimmed by 1 base and J by 5 bases, 5 bases remained unmatched. The CDR3 coding sequence is TGTGCCAGCAGTGAAGTGGTAGCGGGAGCAACCGGGGAGCTGTTTTTT. As protein: CASSEVVAGATGELFF.

As for this clone: Other nucleotide sequences in the sample specify the same CDR3. The chain carries TRBV5-1 and TRBJ1-1; possible D gene TRBD1, 6 bases. Germline assignment: CDR1 SGHRS and CDR2 YFSETQ. The CDR3 loop spans 13 amino acids. The germline V and J ends were trimmed by 3 bases and 1 base, with 7 bases remaining between them. The CDR3 coding sequence is TGCGCCAGCAGCTCGACAGGGAACACTGAAGCTTTCTTT. Translated, it gives CASSSTGNTEAFF.

Of note for this clone: The same CDR3 can be traced to other DNA sequences in this sample. CDR3 loop: CASRDRGLEKLFF. CDR3 nucleotides: TGTGCCAGCAGGGACAGGGGGCTTGAAAAACTGTTTTTT. The chain is built from TRBV2 and TRBJ1-4; 11 positions match TRBD1. CDR3 length: 13 residues. With 6 bases clipped from V and 7 bases from J, the junction kept 1 base outside the gene matches. Germline V CDR1 and CDR2: SNHLY, FYNNEI.

Only a few counts were recorded for this clone. The chain carries TRBV5-1 and TRBJ1-2, with D unresolved. V shed 0 bases and J shed 4 bases, with 13 bases lying between them. CDR1 and CDR2 from the germline V gene are SGHRS and YFSETQ. The CDR3 sequence is 15 residues long. The CDR3 DNA sequence: TGCGCCAGCAGCTTGGCCGTTGGGCTGGTCTATGGCTACACCTTC. Translating gives CASSLAVGLVYGYTF. Full variable domain (rest looked up from reference TRBV5-1 and TRBJ1-2): KAGVTQTPRYLIKTRGQQVTLSCSPISGHRSVSWYQQTPGQGLQFLFEYFSETQRNKGNFPGRFSGRQFSNSRSEMNVSTLELGDSALYLCASSLAVGLVYGYTFGSGTRLTVV.

This clone was observed a handful of times. V gene TRBV10-1 combines with J gene TRBJ2-2, with D perhaps TRBD1 (6 bases). The CDR3 totals 16 residues. Germline CDR1 and CDR2: WNHNN and SYGVQD (reference sequence). Trimming cost V 3 bases and J 1 base, with 12 bases left between them. CDR3 amino acids: CASSDSPDRNTGELFF. CDR3 DNA: TGCGCCAGCAGTGATTCCCCGGACAGGAACACCGGGGAGCTGTTTTTT.

The gene calls are TRBV7-9 and TRBJ2-1; 8 bases are shared with TRBD2. The CDR3 totals 15 residues. Germline CDR1 is SEHNR and CDR2 is FQNEAQ (reference sequence). V was clipped by 3 bases and J by 8 bases; unmatched bases: 9. The DNA for the CDR3 is TGTGCCAGCAGCTTTACAGCGGGGGCTGATGATGAGCAGTTCTTC. This gives the protein CASSFTAGADDEQFF.

The chain employs TRBV11-2 and TRBJ2-1; TRBD1 might be the D (5 bases). The V end lost 1 base, the J end lost 4 bases, and 11 bases lay between the germline ends. CDR3 length: 15 amino acids. Germline CDR1 reads SGHAT; CDR2 reads FQNNGV. The CDR3 bases are TGTGCCAGCAGCTTAGGACAGAACTCTTACAATGAGCAGTTCTTC. Encoded protein: CASSLGQNSYNEQFF. The variable domain in full, with the rest retrieved from reference TRBV11-2 and TRBJ2-1, is EAGVAQSPRYKIIEKRQSVAFWCNPISGHATLYWYQQILGQGPKLLIQFQNNGVVDDSQLPKDRFSAERLKGVDSTLKIQPAKLEDSAVYLCASSLGQNSYNEQFFGPGTRLTVL.